The present entry profiles one T cell receptor (beta chain) with its context. This clone showed up just once. The clone's antigen remains unknown. Base qualities were left out, and no much larger clone turns up one base away. The library was prepared using the immunoSEQ multiplex PCR assay. For the multiplex PCR, a mixture combining 60 forward primers for TCR Vbeta segments and 13 reverse primers for TCR Jbeta segments was used. The CDR3 region of rearranged TCR beta genes was amplified from genomic DNA by a multiplex PCR assay. On the Illumina HiSeq System, the amplified TCR beta libraries were sequenced as 87-base-pair reads. As for the authors' bioinformatics: In a later analysis, around 80 million unique TCR beta chains were counted across the approximately 620 repertoires, and roughly 11 million of these chains were shared by at least two donors. To remove PCR and sequencing errors, raw reads were error-corrected and collapsed into unique sequences using a nearest-neighbor algorithm that merged closely related sequences. Alignment of CDR3 sequences to IMGT reference sequences was used to assign V, D and J gene segments. For a sequence to be retained, a match of at least six nucleotides was required to both a V gene segment and a J gene segment. Rearrangements were classified as productive when the CDR3 lacked stop codons and remained in frame with V and J, and all other rearrangements were classified as non-productive. CDR3 was defined by IMGT convention, running from the second conserved V-encoded cysteine to the conserved J-encoded phenylalanine. The earlier analysis of 500 to 650 of the donors excluded any sequence lacking an unambiguous match to a single V gene segment. An earlier analysis of several hundred of the donors called V segments functional above 56.7% productive rearrangements and segregating when the between-donor standard deviation exceeded 5%. A statistical classification framework was built for diagnosing cytomegalovirus status from the catalog of TCR beta chain sequences. In a later analysis, V and J genes were assigned by comparing TCR nucleotide sequences against IMGT/GENE-DB human TR gene sequences. The TCRdist pipeline was used in a later analysis to assign CDR3 sequences and most-parsimonious VDJ recombination scenarios. In a later analysis, every TCR beta chain was defined by the combination of its CDR3 amino acid sequence and its V-gene family, and reads without a unique V-gene family were dropped. A later analysis removed 600 or so highly shared, low-generation-probability nucleotide sequences to deal with suspected cross-contamination and a sequencing artifact. In a later analysis, a clonal expansion index was calculated for each public chain from normalized within-repertoire ranks of inferred template counts. In a later analysis, generation probabilities were computed using a VDJ recombination model fitted to out-of-frame rearrangements, and the results were checked against IGoR. In a later analysis, TCR-TCR, TCR-HLA and TCR-CMV co-occurrence was scored with hypergeometric tests, and a repertoire-size bias correction was applied to TCR pairs. A later analysis estimated false discovery rates by permuting HLA or CMV assignments 20 times. A later analysis grouped co-occurring TCRs with DBSCAN, adding TCRdist sequence similarity when clustering within HLA-allele-positive subsets. Repertoires with fewer than 30,000 or more than 120,000 public chains were left out of co-occurrence clustering, as were several repertoires with anomalous nucleotide sharing. TCRdb stores this immuneACCESS table with in-frame sequences only. Part of the clones is absent; in the studies checked, under half of the shortfall reflects unresolved V genes, and no reason is known for the rest. The V and J calls and clone size are taken from that table; D and trimming were inferred from the DNA. Recorded for this sample are fewer than 200,000 clones; around 74% of them occurred a single time. Together, the top ten hold 2% to 2.5% of the sample.

The cohort consisted of hundreds of healthy bone marrow donors. At the time of sampling, all cohort members were nominally healthy, though unrecorded immune exposures were likely present. The donor tested CMV seronegative, placing the donor among the 350 to 400 seronegative members of the cohort. Every donor gave a peripheral blood sample, and the peripheral blood mononuclear cells from that sample were used for TCR beta sequencing. Genomic DNA was extracted from the blood cell samples with the Qiagen DNeasy Blood Extraction Kit. These data originate in a study of cytomegalovirus exposure and HLA in healthy donors (dated by TCRdb to 2015 to 2018). Study-wide context: According to an earlier analysis of several hundred of the donors, some 170 million T cells yielded approximately 120 million unique TCR beta sequences and about 300 Gb of sequence data. A later analysis re-analyzed previously published TCR beta repertoires from approximately 700 donors and added high-resolution HLA genotyping to study TCR occurrence patterns. In an earlier analysis of a few hundred of the donors, high-throughput TCR beta sequencing was used to judge whether each TCR beta V gene segment behaved as functional or pseudogenic. Donor age, sex, ethnicity and CMV serostatus were compiled together with the repertoire data. Besides the first cohort of 500 to 700 subjects, a separate validation cohort made up of 120 different subjects was used. Among approximately 370 genotyped donors of the cohort, an average of approximately 220,000 unique TCR beta nucleotide sequences was sequenced per donor, of which about 18% were non-productive. In a later genetic analysis, genome-wide SNP genotypes for about 55% of the roughly 670 donors were used, and that subset was treated as a discovery cohort. Roughly five DR-DQ haplotypes were handled as single units for association and clustering because linkage in the cohort was strong. Approximately 300 gigabases of sequencing data and around 85 million unique TCR sequences made up an early release that covered some 640 HLA-typed donors. The aim of the study was to test whether cataloging public T cell receptors could identify signatures of past pathogen exposure. The T cell repertoires of around 670 subjects were profiled by immunosequencing and related to cytomegalovirus serostatus. Every repertoire in the discovery cohort had been generated on one and the same sequencing platform. Typing coverage varied by locus: about 629-640 donors for A, B, C, DRB1 and DQB1; approximately 520 for DQA1; about 600 for DPA1; some 470 for DPB1. To predict cytomegalovirus infection status, the study combined high-throughput TCR immunosequencing, statistical association of individual TCRs with disease status, and machine learning. The genetic ancestry cluster associated with self-reported Caucasian donors included around four fifths of the 350 to 500 genotyped donors. Rather than using new phenotypic data, the later analysis identified candidate immune exposures from TCR beta sequences and from how often those sequences occurred across donors. HLA typing included class I and class II loci at four-digit resolution. What the authors observed across the whole study: Some IMGT-functional V segments, including TRBV6-2 and TRBV6-3, could not be distinguished by the 87-base-pair reads and were therefore excluded. In a later analysis, several top co-occurrence clusters were reported to appear linked to parvovirus B19, influenza, CMV and Epstein-Barr virus. Because HLA typing was missing for some donors at each locus, association tests included only the typed subset. While some public TCRs were present in many individuals, most TCR sequences turned up only very rarely across donors. The only immune exposure information available for the cohort was CMV serostatus. A group of highly shared sequence variants was considered likely to be a technical artifact of the sequencing pipeline. Correlated functional status among segregating V segments might be attributable to linkage disequilibrium, but an unknown experimental factor could not be ruled out. A later genetic analysis associated a missense DCLRE1C variant with V-gene and J-gene trimming of TCR beta chains, and an independent cohort replicated the association. The earlier analysis of 450 to 700 of the donors excluded 15 to 20 rarely observed V segments, including chromosome 9 orphons, because counts were too low. In vitro tests confirmed that a few of the cytomegalovirus-associated TCR beta chains recognize cytomegalovirus antigens. In this cohort, only TCR beta chains were sequenced, and detectable features were limited by the absence of alpha or paired-chain data. The authors suggested that the approach could potentially be extended to other disease states and immunological phenotypes. According to a later analysis, TCR association rates differed among HLA loci, with DRB1 alleles showing the most associated TCRs and HLA-C alleles showing the fewest. Most CMV-associated TCR beta chains appeared to be HLA-restricted in a later analysis, and the HLA associations seemed to be driven largely by CMV exposure. A further reported finding was that TCR beta sequences accurately predicted the HLA-A and HLA-B alleles for most subjects in the first cohort. Sequencing depth was assumed to be roughly uniform across donors in the presence/absence analyses, though that assumption may not hold. The study listed approximately 160 TCR beta chains as associated with cytomegalovirus. In an earlier analysis of a few hundred of the donors, most TCR beta V segments were observed in productive rearrangements about 87% or about 30% of the time, broadly matching IMGT annotations. In a later analysis, HLA-associated TCR beta chains were found to be more clonally expanded and to have lower generation probabilities than equally common non-associated chains. At a false discovery rate of 0.05, a later analysis linked about 17,000 TCR beta sequences to specific HLA alleles. Strong co-occurrence of HLA alleles, especially DR and DQ, made assigning TCR associations to individual alleles difficult. Cytomegalovirus status was reported to be diagnosed by the classifier with high specificity and sensitivity in both the original and validation cohorts. A later genetic analysis reported fewer N-insertions in productive TCRs among donors in an Asian-associated ancestry cluster than the approximately 700-donor mean.

According to the germline V gene, CDR1 reads MDHEN and CDR2 reads SYDVKM. V drops 1 base and J drops 4 bases, leaving 4 bases in between. The CDR3 holds 12 amino acids from the cysteine to the phenylalanine. Only the CDR3 portion is preserved as DNA: 36 bases, with reading frame beginning at the first base. Recombination joined TRBV28 with TRBJ1-2; the D gene assignment is ambiguous. Input material: PBMCs. This TCR was recovered from a female donor in good health and CMV-seronegative. CDR3 region: CASSLSRYGYTF. The nucleotide sequence reads as follows: TGTGCCAGCAGTTTATCCCGCTATGGCTACACCTTC.